The source of this TCR beta chain is a study of T cells in tuberculosis. Some clones are missing from TCRdb's copy, which holds only in-frame ones; the method was immunoSEQ multiplex PCR. The sample shows around 45,000 clones, roughly 94% of them seen only once. This CDR3 spans 17 amino acids. The specimen was PBMCs. V and J are TRBV21-1 and TRBJ2-3; no DNA check was done on the table's D call, TRBD2. TRBV21-1 is reported as a pseudogene. The TCR comes from a donor aged 10-29 years with latent tuberculosis or without tuberculosis infection. Some clones in this sample may be carry-over from other donors' samples. As DNA, the CDR3 is TGTGCCAGCAGCAAGAGGATGGCTAGCGGGAGCGTAGATACGCAGTATTTT. Amino acids: CASSKRMASGSVDTQYF.